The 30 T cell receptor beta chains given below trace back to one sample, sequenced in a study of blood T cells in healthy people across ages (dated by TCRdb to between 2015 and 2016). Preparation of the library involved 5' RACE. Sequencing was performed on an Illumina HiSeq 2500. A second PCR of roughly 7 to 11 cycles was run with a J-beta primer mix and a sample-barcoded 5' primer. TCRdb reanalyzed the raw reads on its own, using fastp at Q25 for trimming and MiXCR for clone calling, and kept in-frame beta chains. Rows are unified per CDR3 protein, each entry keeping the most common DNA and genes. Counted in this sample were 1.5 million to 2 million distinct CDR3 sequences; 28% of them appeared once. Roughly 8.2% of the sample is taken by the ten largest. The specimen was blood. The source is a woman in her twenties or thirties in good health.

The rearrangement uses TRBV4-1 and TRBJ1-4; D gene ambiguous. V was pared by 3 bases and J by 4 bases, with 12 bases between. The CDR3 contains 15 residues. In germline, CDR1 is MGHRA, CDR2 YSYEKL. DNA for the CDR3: TGCGCCAGCAGCCAGGTTCGGGCCGGTAATGAAAAACTGTTTTTT. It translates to CASSQVRAGNEKLFF.

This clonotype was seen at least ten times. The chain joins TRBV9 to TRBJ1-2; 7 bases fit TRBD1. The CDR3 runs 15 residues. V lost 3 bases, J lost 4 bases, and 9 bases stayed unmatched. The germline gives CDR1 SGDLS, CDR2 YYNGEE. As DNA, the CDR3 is TGTGCCAGCAGCGCCGCCGGGACAGACTCCTATGGCTACACCTTC. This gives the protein CASSAAGTDSYGYTF.

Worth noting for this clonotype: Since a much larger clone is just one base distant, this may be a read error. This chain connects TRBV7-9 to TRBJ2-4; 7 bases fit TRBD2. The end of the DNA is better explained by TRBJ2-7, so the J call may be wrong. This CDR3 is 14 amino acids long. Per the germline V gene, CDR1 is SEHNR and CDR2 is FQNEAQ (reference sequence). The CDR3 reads CASSCTAGSYEQYF. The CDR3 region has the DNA TGTGCCAGCAGCTGTACAGCGGGGTCCTACGAGCAGTACTTC.

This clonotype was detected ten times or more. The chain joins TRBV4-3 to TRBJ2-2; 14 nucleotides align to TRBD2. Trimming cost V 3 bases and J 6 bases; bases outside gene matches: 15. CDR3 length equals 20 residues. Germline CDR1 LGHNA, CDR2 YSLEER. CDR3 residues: CASSQDGLAGGPSEAGELFF. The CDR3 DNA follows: TGCGCCAGCAGCCAGGATGGACTAGCGGGAGGTCCCTCCGAGGCCGGGGAGCTGTTTTTT.

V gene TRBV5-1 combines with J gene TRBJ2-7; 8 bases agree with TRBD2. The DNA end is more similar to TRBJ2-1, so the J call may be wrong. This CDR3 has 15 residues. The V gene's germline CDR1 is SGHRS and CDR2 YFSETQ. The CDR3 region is CASSPGWTSINEQFF. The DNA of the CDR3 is TGCGCCAGCAGCCCGGGTTGGACTAGCATCAATGAGCAGTTCTTC.

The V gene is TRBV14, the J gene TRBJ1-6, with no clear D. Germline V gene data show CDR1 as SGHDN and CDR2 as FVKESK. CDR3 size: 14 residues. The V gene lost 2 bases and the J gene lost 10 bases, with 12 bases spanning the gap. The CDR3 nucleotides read TGTGCCAGCAGCCAAAGGCAGCCTGGATCACCCCTCCACTTT. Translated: CASSQRQPGSPLHF.

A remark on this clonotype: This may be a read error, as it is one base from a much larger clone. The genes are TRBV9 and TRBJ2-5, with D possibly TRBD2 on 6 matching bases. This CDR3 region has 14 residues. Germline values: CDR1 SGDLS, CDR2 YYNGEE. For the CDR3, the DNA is TGTGCCTGCAGCACACTGGGGGGACAAGAGACCCAGTACTTC. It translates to CACSTLGGQETQYF. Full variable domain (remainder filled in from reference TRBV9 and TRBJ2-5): DSGVTQTPKHLITATGQRVTLRCSPRSGDLSVYWYQQSLDQGLQFLIQYYNGEERAKGNILERFSAQQFPDLHSELNLSSLELGDSALYFCACSTLGGQETQYFGPGTRLLVL.

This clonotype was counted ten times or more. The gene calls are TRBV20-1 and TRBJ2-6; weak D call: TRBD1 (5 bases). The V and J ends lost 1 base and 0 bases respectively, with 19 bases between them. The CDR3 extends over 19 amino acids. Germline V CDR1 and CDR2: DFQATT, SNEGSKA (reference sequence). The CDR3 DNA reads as TGCAGTGCTAGAGGTGGCCCTTCCGACAGAGACTCTGGGGCCAACGTCCTGACTTTC. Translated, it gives CSARGGPSDRDSGANVLTF.

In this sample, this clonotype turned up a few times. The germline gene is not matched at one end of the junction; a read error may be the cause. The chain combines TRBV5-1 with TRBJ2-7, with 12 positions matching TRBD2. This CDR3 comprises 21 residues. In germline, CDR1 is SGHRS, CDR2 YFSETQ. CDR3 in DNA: TGCGCCAGCAGCTTGGCTGCTAGCGGGGGGGCCGTTTATAGAGGATCCTGCGAGCAGTACTTC. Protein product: CASSLAASGGAVYRGSCEQYF.

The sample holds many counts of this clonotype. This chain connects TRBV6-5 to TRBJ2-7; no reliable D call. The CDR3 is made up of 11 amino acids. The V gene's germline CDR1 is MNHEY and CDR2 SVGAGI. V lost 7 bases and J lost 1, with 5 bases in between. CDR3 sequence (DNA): TGTGCCAGCACCAGGTCCTACGAGCAGTACTTC. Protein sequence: CASTRSYEQYF.

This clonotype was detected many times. DNA for the CDR3: TGTGCCAGCAGCTATGGTAGGAGCACAGATACGCAGTATTTT. Amino acids: CASSYGRSTDTQYF. V gene TRBV6-5 combines with J gene TRBJ2-3; D uncertain. The CDR3 length is 14 residues. The V and J ends lost 6 bases and 0 bases respectively, with 10 bases between them. CDR1 is MNHEY, CDR2 SVGAGI, per germline.

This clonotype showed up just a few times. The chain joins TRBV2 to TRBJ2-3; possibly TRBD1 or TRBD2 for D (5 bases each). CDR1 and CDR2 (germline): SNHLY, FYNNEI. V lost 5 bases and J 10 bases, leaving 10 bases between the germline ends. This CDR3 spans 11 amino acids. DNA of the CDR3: TGTGCCAGCAGTTACGGGGCTCCGCAGTATTTT. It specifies CASSYGAPQYF.

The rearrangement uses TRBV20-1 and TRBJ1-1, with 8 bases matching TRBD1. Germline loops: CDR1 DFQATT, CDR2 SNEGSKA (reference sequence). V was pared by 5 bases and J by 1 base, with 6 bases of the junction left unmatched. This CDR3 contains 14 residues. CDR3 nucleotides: TGCAGTGCTTTCGCGACAGGGGAGAACACTGAAGCTTTCTTT. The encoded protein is CSAFATGENTEAFF.

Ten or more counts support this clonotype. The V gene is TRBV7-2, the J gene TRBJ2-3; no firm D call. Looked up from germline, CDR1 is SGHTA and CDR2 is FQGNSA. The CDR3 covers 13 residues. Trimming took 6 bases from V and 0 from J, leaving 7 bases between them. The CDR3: CASRETSTDTQYF. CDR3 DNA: TGTGCCAGCAGGGAAACTAGCACAGATACGCAGTATTTT.

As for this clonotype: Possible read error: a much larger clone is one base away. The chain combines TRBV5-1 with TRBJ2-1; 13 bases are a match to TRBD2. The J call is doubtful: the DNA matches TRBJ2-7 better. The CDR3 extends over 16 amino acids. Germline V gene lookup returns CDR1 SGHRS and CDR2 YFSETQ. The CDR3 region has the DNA TGCGCCAGCAGCTTGGCCGGGACTAGCGGGAACAATGAGCAGTACTTC. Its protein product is CASSLAGTSGNNEQYF.

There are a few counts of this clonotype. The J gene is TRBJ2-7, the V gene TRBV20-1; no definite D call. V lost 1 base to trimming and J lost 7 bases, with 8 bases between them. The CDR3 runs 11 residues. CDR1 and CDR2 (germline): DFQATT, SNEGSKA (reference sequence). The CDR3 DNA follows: TGCAGTGCTAGAGGCTGGGGTGAGCAGTACTTC. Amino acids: CSARGWGEQYF.

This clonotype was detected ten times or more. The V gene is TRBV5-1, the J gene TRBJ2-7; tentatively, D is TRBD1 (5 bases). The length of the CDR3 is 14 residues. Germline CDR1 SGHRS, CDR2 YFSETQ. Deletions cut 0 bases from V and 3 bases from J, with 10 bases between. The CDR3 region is CASSLERQNYEQYF. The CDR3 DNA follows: TGCGCCAGCAGCTTGGAGAGACAGAACTACGAGCAGTACTTC.

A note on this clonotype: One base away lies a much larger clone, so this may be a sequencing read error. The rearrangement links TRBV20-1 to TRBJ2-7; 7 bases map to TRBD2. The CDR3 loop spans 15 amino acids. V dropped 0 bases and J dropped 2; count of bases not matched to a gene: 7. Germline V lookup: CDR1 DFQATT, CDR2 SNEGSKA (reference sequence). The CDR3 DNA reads TGCAGTGCTAGAGATCTGGGACTACCTGCCTACGAGCAGTACTTC. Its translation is CSARDLGLPAYEQYF.

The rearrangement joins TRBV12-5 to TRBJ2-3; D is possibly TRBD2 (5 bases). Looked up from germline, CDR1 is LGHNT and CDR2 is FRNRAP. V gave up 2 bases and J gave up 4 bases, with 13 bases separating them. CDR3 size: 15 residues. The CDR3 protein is CASGLNLGSADTQYF. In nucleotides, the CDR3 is TGTGCTAGTGGTTTGAACTTGGGGAGTGCAGATACGCAGTATTTT.

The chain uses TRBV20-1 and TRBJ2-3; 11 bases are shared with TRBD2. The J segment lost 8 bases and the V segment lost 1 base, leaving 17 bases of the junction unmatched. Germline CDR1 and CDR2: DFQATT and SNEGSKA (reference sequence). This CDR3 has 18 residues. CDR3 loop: CSARGRLAGYFHTGTQYF. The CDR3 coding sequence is TGCAGTGCTAGAGGAAGACTAGCGGGGTACTTTCATACGGGTACGCAGTATTTT.

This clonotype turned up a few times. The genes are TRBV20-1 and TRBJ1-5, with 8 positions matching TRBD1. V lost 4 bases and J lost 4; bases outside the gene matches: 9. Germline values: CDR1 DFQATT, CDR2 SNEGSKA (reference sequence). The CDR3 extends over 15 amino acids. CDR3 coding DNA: TGCAGTGCTACCGTCGACAGGGGACGAAATCAGCCCCAGCATTTT. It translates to CSATVDRGRNQPQHF.

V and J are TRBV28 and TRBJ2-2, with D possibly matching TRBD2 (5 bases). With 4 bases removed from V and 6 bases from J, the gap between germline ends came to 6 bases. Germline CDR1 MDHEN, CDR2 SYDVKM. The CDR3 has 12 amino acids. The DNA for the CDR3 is TGTGCCAGCAGTTCTAGCCCCGGGGAGCTGTTTTTT. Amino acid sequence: CASSSSPGELFF.

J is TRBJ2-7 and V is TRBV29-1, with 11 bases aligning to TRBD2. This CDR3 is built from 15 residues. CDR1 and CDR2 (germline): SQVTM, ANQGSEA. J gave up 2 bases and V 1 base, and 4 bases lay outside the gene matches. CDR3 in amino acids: CSVEVTSGRTYEQYF. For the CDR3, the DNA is TGCAGCGTTGAAGTCACTAGCGGGAGAACCTACGAGCAGTACTTC.

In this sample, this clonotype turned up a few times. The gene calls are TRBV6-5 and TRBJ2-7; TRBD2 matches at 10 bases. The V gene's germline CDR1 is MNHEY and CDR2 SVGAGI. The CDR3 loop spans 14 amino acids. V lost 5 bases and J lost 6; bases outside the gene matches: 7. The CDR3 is CASSRLTSGPEQYF. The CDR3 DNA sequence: TGTGCCAGCAGTCGCCTGACTAGCGGGCCCGAGCAGTACTTC.

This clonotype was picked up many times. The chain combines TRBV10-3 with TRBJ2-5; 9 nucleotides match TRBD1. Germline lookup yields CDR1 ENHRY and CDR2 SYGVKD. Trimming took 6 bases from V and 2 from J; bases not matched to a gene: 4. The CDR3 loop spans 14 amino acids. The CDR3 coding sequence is TGTGCCATCAGGGGACAGGGAGGGCAAGAGACCCAGTACTTC. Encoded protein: CAIRGQGGQETQYF.

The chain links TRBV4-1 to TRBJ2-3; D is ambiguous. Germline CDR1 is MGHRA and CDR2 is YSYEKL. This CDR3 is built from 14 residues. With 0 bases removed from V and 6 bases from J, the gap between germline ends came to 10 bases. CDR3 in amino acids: CASSQDAMGDTQYF. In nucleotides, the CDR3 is TGCGCCAGCAGCCAAGATGCAATGGGGGATACGCAGTATTTT.

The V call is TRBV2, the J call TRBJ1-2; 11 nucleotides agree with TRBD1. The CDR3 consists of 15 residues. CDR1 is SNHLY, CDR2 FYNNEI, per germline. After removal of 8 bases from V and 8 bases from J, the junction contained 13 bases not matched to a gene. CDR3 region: CASAGTGGPLGGYTF. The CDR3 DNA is TGTGCCAGCGCCGGGACAGGGGGGCCTTTAGGCGGCTACACCTTC.

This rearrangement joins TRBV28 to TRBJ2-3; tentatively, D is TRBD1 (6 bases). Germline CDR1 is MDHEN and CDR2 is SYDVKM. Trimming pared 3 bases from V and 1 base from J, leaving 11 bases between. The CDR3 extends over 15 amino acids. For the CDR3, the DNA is TGTGCCAGCAGTTTTGTACAGGGTGGCACAGATACGCAGTATTTT. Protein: CASSFVQGGTDTQYF.

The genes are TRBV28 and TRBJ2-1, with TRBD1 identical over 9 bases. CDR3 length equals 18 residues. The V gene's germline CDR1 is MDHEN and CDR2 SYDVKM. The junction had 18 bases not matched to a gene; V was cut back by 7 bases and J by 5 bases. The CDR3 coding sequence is TGTGCCAGCACCACCAGGGGACAGGGAGCCCCGTCTGACAATGAGCAGTTCTTC. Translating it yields CASTTRGQGAPSDNEQFF.

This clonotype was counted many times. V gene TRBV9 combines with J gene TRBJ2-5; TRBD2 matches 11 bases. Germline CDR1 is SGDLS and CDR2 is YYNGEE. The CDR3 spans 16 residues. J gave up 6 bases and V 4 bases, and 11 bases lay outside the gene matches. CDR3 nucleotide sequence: TGTGCCAGCAGCCCCTACTCCGGGACTAGCGGTCAGACCCAGTACTTC. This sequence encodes CASSPYSGTSGQTQYF.